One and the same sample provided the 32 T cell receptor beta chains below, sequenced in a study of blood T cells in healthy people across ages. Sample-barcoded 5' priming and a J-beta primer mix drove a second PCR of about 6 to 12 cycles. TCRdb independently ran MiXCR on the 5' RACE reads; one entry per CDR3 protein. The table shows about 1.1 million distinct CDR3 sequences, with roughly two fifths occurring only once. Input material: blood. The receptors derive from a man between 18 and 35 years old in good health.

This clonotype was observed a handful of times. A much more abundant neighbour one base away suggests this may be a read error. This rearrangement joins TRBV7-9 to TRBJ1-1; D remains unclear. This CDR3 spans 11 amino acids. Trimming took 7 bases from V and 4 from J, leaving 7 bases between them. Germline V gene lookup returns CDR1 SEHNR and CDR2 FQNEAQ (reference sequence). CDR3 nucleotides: TGTGCCAGCACCTTTGGCACTGAAGCTTTCTTT. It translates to CASTFGTEAFF.

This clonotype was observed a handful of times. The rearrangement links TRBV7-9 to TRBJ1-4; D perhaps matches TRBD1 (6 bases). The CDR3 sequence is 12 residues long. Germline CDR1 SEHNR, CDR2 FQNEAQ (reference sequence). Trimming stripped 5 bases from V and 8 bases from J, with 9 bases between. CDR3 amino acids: CASSRGQEKLFF. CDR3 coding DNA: TGTGCCAGCAGCCGAGGACAGGAAAAACTGTTTTTT.

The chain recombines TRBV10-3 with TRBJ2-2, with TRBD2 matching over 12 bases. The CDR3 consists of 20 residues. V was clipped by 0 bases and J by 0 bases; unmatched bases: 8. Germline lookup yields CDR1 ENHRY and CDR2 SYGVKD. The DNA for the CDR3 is TGTGCCATCAGTGAGTCTATCCGGACTAGCGGGGACCCGAACACCGGGGAGCTGTTTTTT. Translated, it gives CAISESIRTSGDPNTGELFF.

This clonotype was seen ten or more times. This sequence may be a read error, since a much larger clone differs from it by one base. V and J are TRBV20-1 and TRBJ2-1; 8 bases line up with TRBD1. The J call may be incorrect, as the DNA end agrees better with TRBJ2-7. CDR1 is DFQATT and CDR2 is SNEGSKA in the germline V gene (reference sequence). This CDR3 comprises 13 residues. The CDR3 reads CSAAGGSYNEQYF. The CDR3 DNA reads TGCAGCGCAGCAGGGGGCTCCTACAATGAGCAGTACTTC.

CDR3 bases: TGCGCCAGCAGCCAACCTAGACAGGGATCTAACTATGGCTACACCTTC. This gives the protein CASSQPRQGSNYGYTF. The chain is built from TRBV4-1 and TRBJ1-2, with 7 bases fitting TRBD1. The CDR3 length is 16 residues. Trimming at V came to 2 bases and at J to 0 bases, leaving 6 bases not matched to a gene. Germline CDR1 MGHRA, CDR2 YSYEKL.

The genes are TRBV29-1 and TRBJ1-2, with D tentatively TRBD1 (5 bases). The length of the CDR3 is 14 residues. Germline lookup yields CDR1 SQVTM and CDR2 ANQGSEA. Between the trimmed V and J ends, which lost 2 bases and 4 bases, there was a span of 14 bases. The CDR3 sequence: CSVERGGKFYGYTF. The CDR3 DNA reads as TGCAGCGTTGAAAGGGGCGGGAAGTTCTATGGCTACACCTTC.

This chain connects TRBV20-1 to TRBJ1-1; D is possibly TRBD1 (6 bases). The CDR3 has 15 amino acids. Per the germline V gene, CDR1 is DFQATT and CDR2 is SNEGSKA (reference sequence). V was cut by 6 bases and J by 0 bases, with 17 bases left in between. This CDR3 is CSAMAGAGLNTEAFF. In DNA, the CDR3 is TGCAGTGCAATGGCAGGGGCCGGACTGAACACTGAAGCTTTCTTT.

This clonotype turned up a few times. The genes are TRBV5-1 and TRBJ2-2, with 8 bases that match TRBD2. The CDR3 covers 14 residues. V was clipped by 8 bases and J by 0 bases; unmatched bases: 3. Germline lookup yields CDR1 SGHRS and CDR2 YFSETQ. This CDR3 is CASGLATNTGELFF. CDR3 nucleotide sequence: TGCGCCAGTGGACTAGCTACGAACACCGGGGAGCTGTTTTTT.

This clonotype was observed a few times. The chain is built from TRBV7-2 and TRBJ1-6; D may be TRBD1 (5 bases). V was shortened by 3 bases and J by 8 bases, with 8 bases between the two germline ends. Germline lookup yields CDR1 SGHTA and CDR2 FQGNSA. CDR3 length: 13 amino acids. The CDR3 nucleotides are TGTGCCAGCAGCTTCCCCAGGGATTCACCCCTCCACTTT. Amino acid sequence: CASSFPRDSPLHF.

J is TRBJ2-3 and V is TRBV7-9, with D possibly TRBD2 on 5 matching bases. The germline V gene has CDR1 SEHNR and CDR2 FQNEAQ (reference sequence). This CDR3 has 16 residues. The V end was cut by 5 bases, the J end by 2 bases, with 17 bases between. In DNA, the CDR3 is TGTGCCAGCAGCACCCTTAACCGGCGGGCCACAGATACGCAGTATTTT. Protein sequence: CASSTLNRRATDTQYF. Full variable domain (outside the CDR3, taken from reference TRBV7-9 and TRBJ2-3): DTGVSQNPRHKITKRGQNVTFRCDPISEHNRLYWYRQTLGQGPEFLTYFQNEAQLEKSRLLSDRFSAERPKGSFSTLEIQRTEQGDSAMYLCASSTLNRRATDTQYFGPGTRLTVL.

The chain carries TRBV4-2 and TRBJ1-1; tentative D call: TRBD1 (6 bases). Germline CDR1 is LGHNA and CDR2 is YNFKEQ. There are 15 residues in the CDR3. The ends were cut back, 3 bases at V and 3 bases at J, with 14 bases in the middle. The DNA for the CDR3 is TGTGCCAGCAGCCAGAGACAGGCTTATGACACTGAAGCTTTCTTT. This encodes CASSQRQAYDTEAFF.

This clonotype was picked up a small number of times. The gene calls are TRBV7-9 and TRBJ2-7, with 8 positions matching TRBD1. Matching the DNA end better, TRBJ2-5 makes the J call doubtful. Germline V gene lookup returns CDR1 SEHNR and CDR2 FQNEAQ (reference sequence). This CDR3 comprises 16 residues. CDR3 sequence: CASSLVQGGPGETQYF. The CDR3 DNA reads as TGTGCCAGCAGCTTGGTACAGGGGGGCCCAGGAGAGACCCAGTACTTC.

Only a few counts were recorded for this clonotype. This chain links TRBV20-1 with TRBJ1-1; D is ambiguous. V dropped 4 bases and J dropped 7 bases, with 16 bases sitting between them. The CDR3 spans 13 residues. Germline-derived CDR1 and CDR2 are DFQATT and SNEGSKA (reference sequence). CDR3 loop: CSATRETADEAFF. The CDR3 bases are TGCAGTGCTACCCGGGAAACAGCCGATGAAGCTTTCTTT.

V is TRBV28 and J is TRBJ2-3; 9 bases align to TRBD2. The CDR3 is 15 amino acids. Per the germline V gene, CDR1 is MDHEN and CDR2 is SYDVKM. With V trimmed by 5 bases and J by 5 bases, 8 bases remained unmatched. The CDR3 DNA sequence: TGTGCCAGCAGTACCGGGGCGGGGGGGCGAGATACGCAGTATTTT. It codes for CASSTGAGGRDTQYF.

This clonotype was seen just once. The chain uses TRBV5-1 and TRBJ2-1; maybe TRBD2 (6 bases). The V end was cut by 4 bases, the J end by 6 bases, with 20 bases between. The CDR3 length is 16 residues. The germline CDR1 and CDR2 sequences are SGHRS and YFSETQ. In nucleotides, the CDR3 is TGCGCCAGCAGCCTTGGGGCCGGGGGAGAATTCAATGAGCAGTTCTTC. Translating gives CASSLGAGGEFNEQFF.

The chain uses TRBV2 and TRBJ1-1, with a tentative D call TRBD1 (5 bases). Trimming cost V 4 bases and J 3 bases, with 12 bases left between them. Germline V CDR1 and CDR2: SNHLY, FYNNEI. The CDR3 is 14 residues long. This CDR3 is CASSGQGWDTEAFF. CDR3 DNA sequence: TGTGCCAGCAGTGGCCAGGGATGGGACACTGAAGCTTTCTTT.

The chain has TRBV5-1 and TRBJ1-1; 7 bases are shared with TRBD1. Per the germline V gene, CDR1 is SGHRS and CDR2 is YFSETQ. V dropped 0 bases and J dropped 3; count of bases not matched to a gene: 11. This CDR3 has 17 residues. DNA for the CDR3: TGCGCCAGCAGCTTGGAAAGGGGGCCAGGGGGGTACACTGAAGCTTTCTTT. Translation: CASSLERGPGGYTEAFF. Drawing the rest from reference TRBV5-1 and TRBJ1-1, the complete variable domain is KAGVTQTPRYLIKTRGQQVTLSCSPISGHRSVSWYQQTPGQGLQFLFEYFSETQRNKGNFPGRFSGRQFSNSRSEMNVSTLELGDSALYLCASSLERGPGGYTEAFFGQGTRLTVV.

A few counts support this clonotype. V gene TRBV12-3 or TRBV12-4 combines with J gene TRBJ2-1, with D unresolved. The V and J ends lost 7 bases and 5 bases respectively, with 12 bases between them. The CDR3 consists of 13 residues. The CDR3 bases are TGTGCCAGCACCCCCACCACAAACAATGAGCAGTTCTTC. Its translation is CASTPTTNNEQFF.

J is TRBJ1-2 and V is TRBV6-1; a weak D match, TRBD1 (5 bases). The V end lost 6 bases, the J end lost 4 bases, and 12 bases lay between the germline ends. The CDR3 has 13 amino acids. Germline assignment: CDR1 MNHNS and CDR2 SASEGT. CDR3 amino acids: CASRSGGAYGYTF. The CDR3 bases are TGTGCCAGCAGGAGCGGAGGGGCCTATGGCTACACCTTC.

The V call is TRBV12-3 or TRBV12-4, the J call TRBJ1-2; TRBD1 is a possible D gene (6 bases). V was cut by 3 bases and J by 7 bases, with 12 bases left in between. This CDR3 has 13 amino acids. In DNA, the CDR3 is TGTGCCAGCAGTTTTGGGGGGCAAGGTGGCTACACCTTC. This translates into CASSFGGQGGYTF.

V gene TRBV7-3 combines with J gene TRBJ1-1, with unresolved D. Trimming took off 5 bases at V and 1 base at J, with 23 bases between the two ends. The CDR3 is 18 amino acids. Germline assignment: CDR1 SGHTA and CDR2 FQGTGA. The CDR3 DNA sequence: TGTGCCAGCAGCCAATTTGGCGGCCTAATAGACGGGAACACTGAAGCTTTCTTT. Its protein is CASSQFGGLIDGNTEAFF.

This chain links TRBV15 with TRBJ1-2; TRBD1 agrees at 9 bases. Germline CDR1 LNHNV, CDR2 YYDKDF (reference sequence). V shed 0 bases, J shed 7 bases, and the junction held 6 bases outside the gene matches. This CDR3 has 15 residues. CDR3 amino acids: CATSRDVGTGPGYTF. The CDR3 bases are TGTGCCACCAGCAGAGATGTCGGGACAGGGCCTGGCTACACCTTC.

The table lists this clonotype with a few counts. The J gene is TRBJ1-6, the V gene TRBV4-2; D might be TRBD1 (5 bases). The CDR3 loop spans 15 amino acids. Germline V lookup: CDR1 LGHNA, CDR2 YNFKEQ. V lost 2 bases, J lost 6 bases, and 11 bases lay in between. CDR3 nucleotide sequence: TGTGCCAGCAGCCAATATGCGGGGCCTAATTCACCCCTCCACTTT. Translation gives CASSQYAGPNSPLHF.

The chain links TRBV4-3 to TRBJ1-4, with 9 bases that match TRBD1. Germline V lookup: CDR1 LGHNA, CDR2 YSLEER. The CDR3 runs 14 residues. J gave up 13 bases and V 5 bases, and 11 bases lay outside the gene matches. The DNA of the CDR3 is TGCGCCAGCAGCAGCGGGACAGGGATCGGAAGACTGTTTTTT. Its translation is CASSSGTGIGRLFF.

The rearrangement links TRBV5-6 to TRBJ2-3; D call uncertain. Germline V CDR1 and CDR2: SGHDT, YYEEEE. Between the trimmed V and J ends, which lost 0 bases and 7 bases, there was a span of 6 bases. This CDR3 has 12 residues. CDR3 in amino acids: CASSLVSNTQYF. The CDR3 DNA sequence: TGTGCCAGCAGCTTGGTGTCGAATACGCAGTATTTT.

CDR3 sequence (DNA): TGTGCCAGGCTCCCTAGCGGGGGCGCAGATACGCAGTATTTT. This sequence encodes CARLPSGGADTQYF. This sequence joins TRBV2 and TRBJ2-3, with 10 bases aligning to TRBD2. The germline gives CDR1 SNHLY, CDR2 FYNNEI. The junction had 7 bases not matched to a gene; V was cut back by 9 bases and J by 4 bases. This CDR3 has 14 residues.

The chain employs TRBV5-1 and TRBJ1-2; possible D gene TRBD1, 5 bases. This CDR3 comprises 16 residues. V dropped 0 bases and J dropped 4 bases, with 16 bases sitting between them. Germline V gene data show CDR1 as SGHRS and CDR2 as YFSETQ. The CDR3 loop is CASSLARQGVGYGYTF. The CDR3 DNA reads TGCGCCAGCAGCTTGGCCCGCCAGGGTGTAGGCTATGGCTACACCTTC. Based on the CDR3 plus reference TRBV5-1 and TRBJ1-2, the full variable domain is KAGVTQTPRYLIKTRGQQVTLSCSPISGHRSVSWYQQTPGQGLQFLFEYFSETQRNKGNFPGRFSGRQFSNSRSEMNVSTLELGDSALYLCASSLARQGVGYGYTFGSGTRLTVV.

The CDR3 region has the DNA TGTGCCTGGAGTTCCCCTTCGACAGGGATCTCCTACGAGCAGTACTTC. Amino acids: CAWSSPSTGISYEQYF. The gene calls are TRBV30 and TRBJ2-7, with 7 positions matching TRBD1. The CDR3 runs 16 residues. Unmatched junction bases numbered 10, after V lost 2 bases and J lost 0 bases. In germline, CDR1 is GTSNPN, CDR2 SVGIG (reference sequence).

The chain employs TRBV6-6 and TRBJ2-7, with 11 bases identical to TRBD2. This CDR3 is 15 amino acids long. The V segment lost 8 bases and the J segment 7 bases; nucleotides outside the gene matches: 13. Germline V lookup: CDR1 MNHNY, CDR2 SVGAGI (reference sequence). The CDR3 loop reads CASRPSGGPFNEQYF. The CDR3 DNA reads TGTGCCAGCCGACCTAGCGGGGGGCCGTTCAATGAGCAGTACTTC.

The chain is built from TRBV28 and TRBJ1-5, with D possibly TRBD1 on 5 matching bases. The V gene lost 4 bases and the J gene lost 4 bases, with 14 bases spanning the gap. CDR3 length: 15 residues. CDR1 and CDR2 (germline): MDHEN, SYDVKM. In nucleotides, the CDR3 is TGTGCCAGCAGTTACCCCGGGACGGTTAATCAGCCCCAGCATTTT. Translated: CASSYPGTVNQPQHF.

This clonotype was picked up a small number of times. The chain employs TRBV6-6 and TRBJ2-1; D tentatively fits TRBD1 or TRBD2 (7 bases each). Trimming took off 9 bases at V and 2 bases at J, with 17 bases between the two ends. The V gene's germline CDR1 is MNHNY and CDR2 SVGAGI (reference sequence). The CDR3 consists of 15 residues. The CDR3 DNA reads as TGTGCCAGTGACTTACAGGGGACTACCTACAATGAGCAGTTCTTC. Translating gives CASDLQGTTYNEQFF.

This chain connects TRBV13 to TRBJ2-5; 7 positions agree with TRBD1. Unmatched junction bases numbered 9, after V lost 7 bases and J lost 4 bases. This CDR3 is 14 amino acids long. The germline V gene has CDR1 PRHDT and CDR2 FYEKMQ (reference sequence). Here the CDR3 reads CASNSRQGRETQYF. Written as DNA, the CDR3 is TGTGCCAGCAACTCCCGACAGGGACGAGAGACCCAGTACTTC.